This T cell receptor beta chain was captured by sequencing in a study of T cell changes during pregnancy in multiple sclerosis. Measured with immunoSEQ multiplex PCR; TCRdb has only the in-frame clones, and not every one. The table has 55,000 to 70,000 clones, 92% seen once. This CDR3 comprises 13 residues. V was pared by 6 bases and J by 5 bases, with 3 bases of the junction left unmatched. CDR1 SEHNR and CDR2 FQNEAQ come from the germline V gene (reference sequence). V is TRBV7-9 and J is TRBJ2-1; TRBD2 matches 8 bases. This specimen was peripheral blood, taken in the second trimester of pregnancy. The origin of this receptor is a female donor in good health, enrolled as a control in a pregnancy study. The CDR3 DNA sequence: TGTGCCAGCAGGGGTAGCGGGAACAATGAGCAGTTCTTC. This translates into CASRGSGNNEQFF.